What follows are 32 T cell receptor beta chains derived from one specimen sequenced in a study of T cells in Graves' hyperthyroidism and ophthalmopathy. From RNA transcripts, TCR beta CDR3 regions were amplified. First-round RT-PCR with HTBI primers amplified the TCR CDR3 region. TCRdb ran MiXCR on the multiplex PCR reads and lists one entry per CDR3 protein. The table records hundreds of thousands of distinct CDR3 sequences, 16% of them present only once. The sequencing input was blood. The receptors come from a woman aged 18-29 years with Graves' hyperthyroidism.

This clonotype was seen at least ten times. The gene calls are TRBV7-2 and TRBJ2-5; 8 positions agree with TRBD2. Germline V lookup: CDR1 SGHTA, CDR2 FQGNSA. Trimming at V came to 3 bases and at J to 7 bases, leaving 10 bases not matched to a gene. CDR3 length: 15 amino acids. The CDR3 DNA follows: TGTGCCAGCAGCTTTTCGGGACTAGGGTTGTTGACCCAGTACTTC. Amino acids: CASSFSGLGLLTQYF.

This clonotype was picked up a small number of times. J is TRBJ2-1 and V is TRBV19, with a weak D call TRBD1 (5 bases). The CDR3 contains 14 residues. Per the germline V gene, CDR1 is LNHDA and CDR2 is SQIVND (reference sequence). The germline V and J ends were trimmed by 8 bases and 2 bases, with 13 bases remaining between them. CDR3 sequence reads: CASCGRTTYNEQFF. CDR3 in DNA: TGTGCCAGTTGCGGACGGACAACCTACAATGAGCAGTTCTTC.

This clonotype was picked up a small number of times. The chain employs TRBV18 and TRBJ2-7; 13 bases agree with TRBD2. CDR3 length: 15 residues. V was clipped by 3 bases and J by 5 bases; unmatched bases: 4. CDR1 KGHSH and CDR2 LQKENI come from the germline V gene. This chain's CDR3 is CASSPRTSGGHEQYF. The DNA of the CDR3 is TGTGCCAGCTCACCCCGGACTAGCGGGGGCCACGAGCAGTACTTC. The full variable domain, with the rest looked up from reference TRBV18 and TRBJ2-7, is NAGVMQNPRHLVRRRGQEARLRCSPMKGHSHVYWYRQLPEEGLKFMVYLQKENIIDESGMPKERFSAEFPKEGPSILRIQQVVRGDSAAYFCASSPRTSGGHEQYFGPGTRLTVT.

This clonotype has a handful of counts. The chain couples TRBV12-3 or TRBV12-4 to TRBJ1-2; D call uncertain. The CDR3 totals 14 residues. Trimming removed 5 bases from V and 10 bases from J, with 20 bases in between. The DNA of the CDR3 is TGTGCCAGCAGTCCCGGAACCCCGGTGTGGGACTACACCTTC. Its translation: CASSPGTPVWDYTF.

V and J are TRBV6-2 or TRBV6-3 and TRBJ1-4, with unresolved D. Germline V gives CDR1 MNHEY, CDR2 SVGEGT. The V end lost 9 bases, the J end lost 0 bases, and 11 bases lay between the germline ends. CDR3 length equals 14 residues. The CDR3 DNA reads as TGTGCCAGTCGCGGGATTGCAACTAATGAAAAACTGTTTTTT. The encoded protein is CASRGIATNEKLFF.

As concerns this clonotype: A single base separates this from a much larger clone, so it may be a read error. This chain's CDR3 is CAGSFYPSPYEQYF. In DNA, the CDR3 is TGTGCCGGCAGCTTTTATCCGTCCCCCTACGAGCAGTACTTC. V and J are TRBV7-9 and TRBJ2-7; D gene uncertain. The CDR3 contains 14 residues. Germline V gene sequence: CDR1 SEHNR, CDR2 FQNEAQ (reference sequence).

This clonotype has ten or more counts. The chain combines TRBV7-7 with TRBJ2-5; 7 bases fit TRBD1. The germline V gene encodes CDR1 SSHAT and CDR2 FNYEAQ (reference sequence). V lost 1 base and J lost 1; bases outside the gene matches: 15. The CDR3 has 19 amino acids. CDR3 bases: TGTGCCAGCAGCTTAGAAGGGAACAGGGGACCCCCTACCCAAGAGACCCAGTACTTC. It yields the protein CASSLEGNRGPPTQETQYF. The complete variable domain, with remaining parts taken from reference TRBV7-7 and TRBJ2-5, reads GAGVSQSPRYKVTKRGQDVTLRCDPISSHATLYWYQQALGQGPEFLTYFNYEAQPDKSGLPSDRFSAERPEGSISTLTIQRTEQRDSAMYRCASSLEGNRGPPTQETQYFGPGTRLLVL.

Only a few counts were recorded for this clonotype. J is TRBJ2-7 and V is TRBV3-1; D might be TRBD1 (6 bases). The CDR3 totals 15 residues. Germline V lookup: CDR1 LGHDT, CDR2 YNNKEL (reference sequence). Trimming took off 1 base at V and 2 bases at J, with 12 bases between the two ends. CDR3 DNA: TGTGCCAGCAGCCAAGGGTCAGGGGTTCCCTACGAGCAGTACTTC. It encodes CASSQGSGVPYEQYF.

The CDR3 coding sequence is TGTGCCAGCAAATCATACGGCGGGGCCCGCTCCTACAATGAGCAGTTCTTC. Translated, it gives CASKSYGGARSYNEQFF. The rearrangement joins TRBV6-2 or TRBV6-3 to TRBJ2-1; D perhaps matches TRBD2 (6 bases). The CDR3 loop spans 17 amino acids. V was pared by 7 bases and J by 0 bases, with 19 bases between. From germline, CDR1 is MNHEY and CDR2 SVGEGT.

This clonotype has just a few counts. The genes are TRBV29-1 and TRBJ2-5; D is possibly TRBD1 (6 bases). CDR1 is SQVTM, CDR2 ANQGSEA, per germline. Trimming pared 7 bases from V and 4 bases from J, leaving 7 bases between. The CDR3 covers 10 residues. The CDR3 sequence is CSGGGETQYF. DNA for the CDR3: TGCAGCGGAGGGGGAGAGACCCAGTACTTC.

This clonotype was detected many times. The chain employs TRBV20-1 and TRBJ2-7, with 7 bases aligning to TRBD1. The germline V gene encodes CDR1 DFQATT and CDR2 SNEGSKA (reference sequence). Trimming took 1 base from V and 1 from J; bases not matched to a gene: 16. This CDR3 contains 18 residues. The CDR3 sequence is CSARGQGNTQLRSYEQYF. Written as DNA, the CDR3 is TGCAGTGCTAGAGGACAGGGAAACACCCAACTTCGTTCCTACGAGCAGTACTTC.

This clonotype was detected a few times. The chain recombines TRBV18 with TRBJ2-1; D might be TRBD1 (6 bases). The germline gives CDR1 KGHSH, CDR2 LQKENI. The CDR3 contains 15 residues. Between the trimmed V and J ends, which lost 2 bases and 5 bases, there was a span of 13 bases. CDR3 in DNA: TGTGCCAGCTCACCAGGAAACAGGGCCAACAATGAGCAGTTCTTC. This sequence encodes CASSPGNRANNEQFF.

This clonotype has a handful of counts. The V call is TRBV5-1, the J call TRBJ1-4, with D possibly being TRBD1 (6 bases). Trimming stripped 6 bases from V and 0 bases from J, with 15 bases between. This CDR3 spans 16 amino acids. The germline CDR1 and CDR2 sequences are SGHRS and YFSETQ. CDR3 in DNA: TGCGCCAGCACCTTAGGGGGTTGGGCAACTAATGAAAAACTGTTTTTT. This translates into CASTLGGWATNEKLFF.

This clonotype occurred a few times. The CDR3 spells CASRTRQGGYSTNYGYTF. DNA of the CDR3: TGTGCCAGTAGGACCCGACAGGGAGGATACTCAACTAACTATGGCTACACCTTC. The J gene is TRBJ1-2, the V gene TRBV19, with 7 positions matching TRBD1. Looked up from germline, CDR1 is LNHDA and CDR2 is SQIVND (reference sequence). The CDR3 is made up of 18 amino acids. Trimming at V came to 6 bases and at J to 0 bases, leaving 16 bases not matched to a gene.

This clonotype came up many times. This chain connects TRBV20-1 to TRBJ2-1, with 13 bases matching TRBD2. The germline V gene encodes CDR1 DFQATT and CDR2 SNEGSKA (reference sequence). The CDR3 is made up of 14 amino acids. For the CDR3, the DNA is TGCAGCGCCACTAGCGGGAGGGAACACAATGAGCAGTTCTTC. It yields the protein CSATSGREHNEQFF.

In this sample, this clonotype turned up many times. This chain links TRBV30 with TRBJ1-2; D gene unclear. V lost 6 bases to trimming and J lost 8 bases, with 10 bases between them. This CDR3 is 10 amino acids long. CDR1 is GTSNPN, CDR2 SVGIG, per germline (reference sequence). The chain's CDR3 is CACWVGGYTF. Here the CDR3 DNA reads TGTGCCTGTTGGGTAGGAGGCTACACCTTC.

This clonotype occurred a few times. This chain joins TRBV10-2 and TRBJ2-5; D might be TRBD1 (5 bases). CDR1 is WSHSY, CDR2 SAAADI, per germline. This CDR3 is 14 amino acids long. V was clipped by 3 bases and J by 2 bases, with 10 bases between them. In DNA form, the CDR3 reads TGCGCCAGCAGTGATAAGGGGTTTCAAGAGACCCAGTACTTC. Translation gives CASSDKGFQETQYF.

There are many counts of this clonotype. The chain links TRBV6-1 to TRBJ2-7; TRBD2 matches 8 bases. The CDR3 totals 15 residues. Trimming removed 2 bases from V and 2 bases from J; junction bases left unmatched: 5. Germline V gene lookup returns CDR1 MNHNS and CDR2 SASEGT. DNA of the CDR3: TGTGCCAGCAGTGAACGACTAGCGTATACCTACGAGCAGTACTTC. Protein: CASSERLAYTYEQYF.

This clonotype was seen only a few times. The CDR3, as DNA: TGTGCCAGCAGTGTTCGGGACCGCCGATCCTACGAGCAGTACTTC. Protein sequence: CASSVRDRRSYEQYF. The rearrangement links TRBV27 to TRBJ2-7; D assignment may be TRBD1 or TRBD2 (5 bases each). Deletions cut 5 bases from V and 1 base from J, with 15 bases between. Germline lookup yields CDR1 MNHEY and CDR2 SMNVEV (reference sequence). This CDR3 is built from 15 residues.

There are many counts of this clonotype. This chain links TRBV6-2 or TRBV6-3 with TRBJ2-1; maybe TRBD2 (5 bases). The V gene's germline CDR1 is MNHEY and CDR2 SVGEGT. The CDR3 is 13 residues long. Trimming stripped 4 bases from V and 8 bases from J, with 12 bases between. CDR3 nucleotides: TGTGCCAGCAGTTCGGGGTCGAAACATGAGCAGTTCTTC. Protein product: CASSSGSKHEQFF.

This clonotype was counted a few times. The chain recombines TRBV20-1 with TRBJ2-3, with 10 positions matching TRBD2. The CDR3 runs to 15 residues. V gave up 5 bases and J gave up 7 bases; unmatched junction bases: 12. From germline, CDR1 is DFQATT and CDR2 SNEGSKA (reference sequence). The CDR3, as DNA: TGCAGTGCTTCGTCCGGGACTAGCGAGAACAATACGCAGTATTTT. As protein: CSASSGTSENNTQYF.

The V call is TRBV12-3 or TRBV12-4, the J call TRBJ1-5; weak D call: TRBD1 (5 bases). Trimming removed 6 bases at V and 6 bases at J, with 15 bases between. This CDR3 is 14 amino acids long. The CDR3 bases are TGTGCCAGCAGCCGGGACGCCCTAGGTCAGCCCCAGCATTTT. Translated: CASSRDALGQPQHF.

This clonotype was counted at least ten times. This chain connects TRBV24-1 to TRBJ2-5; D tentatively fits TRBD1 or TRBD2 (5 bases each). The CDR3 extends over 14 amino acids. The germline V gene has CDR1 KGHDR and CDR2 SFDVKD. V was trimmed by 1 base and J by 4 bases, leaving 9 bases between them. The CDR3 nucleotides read TGTGCCACCAGTGATTTTTCGGGGACAGAGACCCAGTACTTC. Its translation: CATSDFSGTETQYF.

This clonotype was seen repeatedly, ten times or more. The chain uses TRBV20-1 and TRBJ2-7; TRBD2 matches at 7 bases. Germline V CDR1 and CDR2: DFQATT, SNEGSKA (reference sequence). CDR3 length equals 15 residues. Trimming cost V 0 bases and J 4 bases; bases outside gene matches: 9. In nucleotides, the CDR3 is TGCAGTGCTAGAGATCACCCGGGAGCGGGATACGAGCAGTACTTC. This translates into CSARDHPGAGYEQYF.

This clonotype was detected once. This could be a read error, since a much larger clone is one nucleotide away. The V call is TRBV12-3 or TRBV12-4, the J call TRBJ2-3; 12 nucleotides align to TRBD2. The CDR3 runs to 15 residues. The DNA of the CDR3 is TGTGCCAGCAGTTGGGCTAGCGGGGGGGCAGATACGCAGTGTTTT. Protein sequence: CASSWASGGADTQCF.

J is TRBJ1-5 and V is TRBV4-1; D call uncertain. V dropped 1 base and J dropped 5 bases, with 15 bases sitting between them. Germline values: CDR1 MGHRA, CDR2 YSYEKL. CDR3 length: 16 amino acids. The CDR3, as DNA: TGCGCCAGCAGCCAAGGAGGGCAGAGAAACTATCAGCCCCAGCATTTT. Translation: CASSQGGQRNYQPQHF.

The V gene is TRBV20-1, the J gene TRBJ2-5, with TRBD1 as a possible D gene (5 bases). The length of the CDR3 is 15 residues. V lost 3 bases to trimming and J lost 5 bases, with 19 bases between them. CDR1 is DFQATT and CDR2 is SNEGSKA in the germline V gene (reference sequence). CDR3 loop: CSASPEWGAGETQYF. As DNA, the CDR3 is TGCAGTGCTAGCCCTGAGTGGGGCGCCGGGGAGACCCAGTACTTC.

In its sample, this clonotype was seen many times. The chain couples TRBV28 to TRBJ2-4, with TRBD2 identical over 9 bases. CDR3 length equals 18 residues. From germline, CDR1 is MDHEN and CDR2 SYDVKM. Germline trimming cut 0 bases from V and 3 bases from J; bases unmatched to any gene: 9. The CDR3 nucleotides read TGTGCCAGCAGTTTATGGGACCGCGGGAGGGCGGACAAAAACATTCAGTACTTC. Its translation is CASSLWDRGRADKNIQYF.

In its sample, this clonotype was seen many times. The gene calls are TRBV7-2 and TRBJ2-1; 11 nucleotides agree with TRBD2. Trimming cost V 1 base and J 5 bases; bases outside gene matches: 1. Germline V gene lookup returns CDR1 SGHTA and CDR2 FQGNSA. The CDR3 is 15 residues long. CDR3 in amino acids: CASSLVTSGDNEQFF. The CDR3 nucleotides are TGTGCCAGCAGCTTAGTGACTAGCGGGGACAATGAGCAGTTCTTC.

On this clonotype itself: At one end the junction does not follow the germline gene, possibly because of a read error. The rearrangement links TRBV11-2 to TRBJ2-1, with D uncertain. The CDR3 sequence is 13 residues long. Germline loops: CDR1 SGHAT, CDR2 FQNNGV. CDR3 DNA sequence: TGTGCCAGCAGCTTAAGTTCTTACAATGATCAGTTCTTC. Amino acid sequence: CASSLSSYNDQFF.

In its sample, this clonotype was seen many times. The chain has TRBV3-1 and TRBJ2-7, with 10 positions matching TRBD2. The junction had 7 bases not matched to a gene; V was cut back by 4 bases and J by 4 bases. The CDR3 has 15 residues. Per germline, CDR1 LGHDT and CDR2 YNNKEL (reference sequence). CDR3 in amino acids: CASSPSSGRQYEQYF. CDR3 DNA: TGTGCCAGCAGCCCATCTAGCGGGAGACAGTACGAGCAGTACTTC.

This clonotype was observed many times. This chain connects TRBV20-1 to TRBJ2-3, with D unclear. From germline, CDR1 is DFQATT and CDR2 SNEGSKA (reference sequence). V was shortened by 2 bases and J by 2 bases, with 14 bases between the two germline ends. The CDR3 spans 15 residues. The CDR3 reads CSARLGSHTTDTQYF. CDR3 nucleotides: TGCAGTGCTAGACTTGGGTCACATACCACAGATACGCAGTATTTT.